The clone carrying this T cell receptor beta chain was seen only a few times. The time point is: newly diagnosed GD, antithyroid drugs for less than 3 months. Preparation of the TCR library used RNA extracted from PBMCs. iRepertoire HTBI primers and Arm-PCR of CDR3 regions built TCR beta libraries. TCRdb itself ran the multiplex PCR reads through MiXCR, one entry per CDR3 protein. The data hold under 800,000 distinct CDR3 sequences, with around 15% observed a single time. The data belong to a study of regulatory T cells in long-lasting Graves disease. The sample also formed part of further work on T cells in Graves' hyperthyroidism and ophthalmopathy. That paper states: When the TCR CDR3 underwent first-round RT-PCR, the HTBI primer set was used.

The clonotype comes from a woman in her thirties with Graves disease. Sequenced material: peripheral blood mononuclear cells (PBMCs), taken at new diagnosis, from a patient treated with antithyroid drugs.

CDR3 DNA: TGTGCCAGCAGTTATGGAATAGCCCACAATGAGCAGTTCTTC. Translating gives CASSYGIAHNEQFF. The chain joins TRBV6-2 or TRBV6-3 to TRBJ2-1, with D unclear. V lost 3 bases and J lost 5, with 11 bases in between. Germline lookup yields CDR1 MNHEY and CDR2 SVGEGT. There are 14 residues in the CDR3.